The 18 T cell receptor beta chains given below trace back to one sample, sequenced in a study of identifying expanded T cells in peripheral blood. Data came from immunoSEQ multiplex PCR; TCRdb stores just in-frame clones and leaves some out. The sample lists 70,000 to 100,000 clones, roughly 91% occurring once. The source material was blood. The receptors were sampled from a person aged 18-70 years in good health.

The chain has TRBV9 and TRBJ2-3; possible D gene TRBD2, 5 bases. V lost 1 base and J lost 3, with 9 bases in between. Germline CDR1 SGDLS, CDR2 YYNGEE. The CDR3 consists of 14 residues. CDR3 sequence (DNA): TGTGCCAGCAGCGTAAGCGGAGGAACAGATACGCAGTATTTT. It is translated as CASSVSGGTDTQYF.

The V call is TRBV30, the J call TRBJ1-2, with 8 bases that match TRBD1. There are 11 residues in the CDR3. CDR1 and CDR2 (germline): GTSNPN, SVGIG (reference sequence). V shed 5 bases, J shed 4 bases, and the junction held 0 bases outside the gene matches. In nucleotides, the CDR3 is TGTGCCTGGGGACAGGGCTATGGCTACACCTTC. It translates to CAWGQGYGYTF.

The CDR3 DNA reads TGTGCCAGCAGTCAAGGGGGATCATATAGCAATCAGCCCCAGCATTTT. Translating gives CASSQGGSYSNQPQHF. The gene calls are TRBV6-1 and TRBJ1-5, with D tentatively TRBD1 (6 bases). The CDR3 length is 16 residues. Trimming removed 5 bases from V and 0 bases from J, with 14 bases in between. CDR1 is MNHNS and CDR2 is SASEGT in the germline V gene.

This chain links TRBV20-1 with TRBJ2-5; no clear D gene. The CDR3 has 10 amino acids. Between the trimmed V and J ends, which lost 8 bases and 5 bases, there was a span of 9 bases. Germline values: CDR1 DFQATT, CDR2 SNEGSKA (reference sequence). DNA for the CDR3: TGCAGTCCTTTGGGGGAGACCCAGTACTTC. Amino acid sequence: CSPLGETQYF.

The genes are TRBV6-4 and TRBJ2-3; 8 positions agree with TRBD1. The germline CDR1 and CDR2 sequences are MRHNA and SNTAGT. The CDR3 sequence is 14 residues long. V was clipped by 2 bases and J by 3 bases; unmatched bases: 1. The CDR3 sequence: CASSDRQGTDTQYF. In nucleotides, the CDR3 is TGTGCCAGCAGTGACCGACAGGGGACAGATACGCAGTATTTT.

The rearrangement links TRBV15 to TRBJ2-5; 8 positions agree with TRBD1. The trim removed 1 base at V and 2 bases at J, leaving 6 bases unmatched. The CDR3 is 16 amino acids. Germline loops: CDR1 LNHNV, CDR2 YYDKDF (reference sequence). The CDR3 here is CATSRGETGGQETQYF. The CDR3 DNA sequence: TGTGCCACCAGCAGAGGCGAAACAGGGGGTCAAGAGACCCAGTACTTC.

CDR3 coding DNA: TGTGCCAGCAGGGGAGACAGGTACACAGATACGCAGTATTTT. Amino acid sequence: CASRGDRYTDTQYF. The rearrangement links TRBV6-5 to TRBJ2-3, with D possibly TRBD1 on 6 matching bases. Germline V lookup: CDR1 MNHEY, CDR2 SVGAGI. V was pared by 6 bases and J by 2 bases, with 12 bases between. The CDR3 has 14 residues.

The J gene is TRBJ2-7, the V gene TRBV7-2; maybe TRBD2 (5 bases). Germline lookup yields CDR1 SGHTA and CDR2 FQGNSA. Trimming pared 2 bases from V and 2 bases from J, leaving 22 bases between. The CDR3 has 18 residues. CDR3 DNA sequence: TGTGCCAGCAGCTTACGGCCAGGCCGAAAACTAGGACCCTACGAGCAGTACTTC. Its translation is CASSLRPGRKLGPYEQYF.

This chain links TRBV5-4 with TRBJ2-3; no reliable D call. CDR3 size: 19 residues. The V end lost 3 bases, the J end lost 4 bases, and 27 bases lay between the germline ends. Per germline, CDR1 SGHNT and CDR2 YYREEE (reference sequence). CDR3 DNA: TGTGCCAGCAGCTACCCGCCATTCGAAACCGAACGGCCCCCAGATACGCAGTATTTT. The encoded protein is CASSYPPFETERPPDTQYF.

V usage is TRBV4-1 and J usage is TRBJ2-1; D call uncertain. CDR3 length: 15 amino acids. Germline lookup yields CDR1 MGHRA and CDR2 YSYEKL. V was cut by 0 bases and J by 6 bases, with 12 bases left in between. The CDR3 coding sequence is TGCGCCAGCAGCCAAGACTGGGGAATCCGCAATGAGCAGTTCTTC. Amino acid sequence: CASSQDWGIRNEQFF.

The chain recombines TRBV10-3 with TRBJ1-1; D unclear. Germline V gives CDR1 ENHRY, CDR2 SYGVKD. Trimming removed 10 bases from V and 2 bases from J, with 14 bases in between. The CDR3 spans 13 residues. CDR3 residues: CATQTGYNTEAFF. Written as DNA, the CDR3 is TGTGCCACCCAGACGGGATATAACACTGAAGCTTTCTTT.

The CDR3 region is CASSRAGGINEQFF. The CDR3 region has the DNA TGTGCCAGTAGCCGAGCGGGGGGAATCAATGAGCAGTTCTTC. The genes are TRBV7-2 and TRBJ2-1, with 9 bases matching TRBD2. The junction had 9 bases not matched to a gene; V was cut back by 9 bases and J by 6 bases. This CDR3 spans 14 amino acids. Per the germline V gene, CDR1 is SGHTA and CDR2 is FQGNSA.

The V call is TRBV28, the J call TRBJ2-5; D possibly corresponds to TRBD1 (5 bases). The V end lost 9 bases, the J end lost 1 base, and 9 bases lay between the germline ends. CDR1 MDHEN and CDR2 SYDVKM come from the germline V gene. There are 12 residues in the CDR3. The DNA of the CDR3 is TGTGCCAGTCGACAGTCCCAAGAGACCCAGTACTTC. Protein sequence: CASRQSQETQYF.

This clone came up once. The chain combines TRBV5-4 with TRBJ1-1, with D uncertain. Looked up from germline, CDR1 is SGHNT and CDR2 is YYREEE (reference sequence). This CDR3 is built from 13 residues. V was shortened by 4 bases and J by 0 bases, with 7 bases between the two germline ends. CDR3 amino acids: CASSHTLNTEAFF. In DNA form, the CDR3 reads TGTGCCAGCAGCCATACTCTGAACACTGAAGCTTTCTTT. Combining the CDR3 with reference TRBV5-4 and TRBJ1-1 gives the whole variable domain ETGVTQSPTHLIKTRGQQVTLRCSSQSGHNTVSWYQQALGQGPQFIFQYYREEENGRGNFPPRFSGLQFPNYSSELNVNALELDDSALYLCASSHTLNTEAFFGQGTRLTVV.

This clone was detected only once. CDR3 sequence reads: CANRTVQPQHF. For the CDR3, the DNA is TGCGCCAACCGGACAGTTCAGCCCCAGCATTTT. The chain employs TRBV10-1 and TRBJ1-5; a possible D gene is TRBD1 (6 bases). Trimming stripped 10 bases from V and 6 bases from J, with 10 bases between. This CDR3 has 11 residues. The germline V gene encodes CDR1 WNHNN and CDR2 SYGVQD (reference sequence).

DNA of the CDR3: TGTGCCAGCAGTTTCCTGGAGACCCAGTACTTC. Its translation: CASSFLETQYF. The chain links TRBV28 to TRBJ2-5; D call uncertain. The V end lost 3 bases, the J end lost 5 bases, and 4 bases lay between the germline ends. CDR3 size: 11 residues. Germline lookup yields CDR1 MDHEN and CDR2 SYDVKM.

A single count supports this clone. This chain uses TRBV7-2 with TRBJ1-2; D gene unclear. Trimming shortened V by 5 bases and J by 8 bases, and 15 bases separated the two germline ends. The CDR3 is 13 amino acids. Germline assignment: CDR1 SGHTA and CDR2 FQGNSA. The CDR3 region has the DNA TGTGCCAGCAGCCGTGACCTATCGGGGGGCTACACCTTC. Protein: CASSRDLSGGYTF.

The chain links TRBV11-3 to TRBJ2-1; no reliable D call. Trimming removed 10 bases from V and 1 base from J, with 14 bases in between. Germline V gene sequence: CDR1 SGHNT, CDR2 YENEEA. The CDR3 is 14 amino acids. CDR3: CATRWIGSYNEQFF. The CDR3, as DNA: TGTGCCACCCGTTGGATAGGATCCTACAATGAGCAGTTCTTC.